Listed here are 12 T cell receptor beta chains from one sample, sequenced in a study of T-cell memory formation after mild COVID-19. TCRdb re-analysed the 5' RACE reads in MiXCR, keeping a single row per CDR3 protein. In the table there are roughly 600,000 distinct CDR3 sequences, more than 15% of which are singletons. Source material: PBMCs or a T cell subset sorted from them (not recorded which). All receptors come from an adult woman who had mild COVID-19 (a few samples of this study predate the infection). Cell type and time point are not known.

The rearrangement links TRBV27 to TRBJ1-6; tentatively, D is TRBD1 (6 bases). Germline assignment: CDR1 MNHEY and CDR2 SMNVEV (reference sequence). Trimming shortened V by 6 bases and J by 5 bases, and 14 bases separated the two germline ends. The CDR3 spans 15 residues. The CDR3 DNA follows: TGTGCCAGCAGCCTCGGGACAAGGAATAATTCACCCCTCCACTTT. Encoded protein: CASSLGTRNNSPLHF.

The CDR3 protein is CASSREGESYYGYTF. The CDR3 nucleotides are TGTGCCAGCTCAAGAGAGGGGGAGTCTTACTATGGCTACACCTTC. J is TRBJ1-2 and V is TRBV7-8; D might be TRBD1 (6 bases). This CDR3 spans 15 amino acids. V was clipped by 8 bases and J by 3 bases, with 19 bases between them. The germline gives CDR1 SGHVS, CDR2 FQNEAQ.

V and J are TRBV7-2 and TRBJ1-1; unclear D gene. In germline, CDR1 is SGHTA, CDR2 FQGNSA. Trimming pared 5 bases from V and 0 bases from J, leaving 10 bases between. The CDR3 has 14 amino acids. The CDR3 reads CASSRPPMNTEAFF. The CDR3 DNA sequence: TGTGCCAGCAGCCGCCCGCCCATGAACACTGAAGCTTTCTTT. Full variable domain (remainder filled in from reference TRBV7-2 and TRBJ1-1): GAGVSQSPSNKVTEKGKDVELRCDPISGHTALYWYRQSLGQGLEFLIYFQGNSAPDKSGLPSDRFSAERTGGSVSTLTIQRTQQEDSAVYLCASSRPPMNTEAFFGQGTRLTVV.

This clonotype has a handful of counts. The V call is TRBV28, the J call TRBJ2-5; 9 bases match TRBD1. The CDR3 has 17 amino acids. The junction had 16 bases not matched to a gene; V was cut back by 6 bases and J by 5 bases. Germline V gene data show CDR1 as MDHEN and CDR2 as SYDVKM. This CDR3 is CASSTPGQGAWWETQYF. DNA for the CDR3: TGTGCCAGCAGCACTCCGGGACAGGGTGCCTGGTGGGAGACCCAGTACTTC.

This clonotype was counted a few times. The CDR3 is CGDWTKTQYF. CDR3 nucleotide sequence: TGTGGCGATTGGACGAAGACCCAGTACTTC. The chain recombines TRBV21-1 with TRBJ2-5. TRBV21-1 is marked as a pseudogene. The CDR3 length is 10 residues.

This clonotype was counted between two and nine times. The chain is built from TRBV5-1 and TRBJ2-7, with 7 positions matching TRBD1. The ends lost 4 bases at V and 7 bases at J; junction bases unmatched: 2. From germline, CDR1 is SGHRS and CDR2 YFSETQ. This CDR3 is 11 amino acids long. The CDR3 loop is CASSVDREQYF. The CDR3 DNA reads as TGCGCCAGCAGCGTGGACAGGGAGCAGTACTTC.

The chain uses TRBV12-3 or TRBV12-4 and TRBJ1-5; D uncertain. V was trimmed by 6 bases and J by 7 bases, leaving 10 bases between them. CDR3 length: 12 amino acids. CDR3 bases: TGTGCCAGCAGCCCCTCGGACCAGCCCCAGCATTTT. It is translated as CASSPSDQPQHF.

A few counts support this clonotype. The chain combines TRBV15 with TRBJ2-7; a weak D match, TRBD1 (5 bases). Germline V gene data show CDR1 as LNHNV and CDR2 as YYDKDF (reference sequence). This CDR3 has 14 amino acids. The V end lost 0 bases, the J end lost 5 bases, and 11 bases lay between the germline ends. The CDR3 DNA follows: TGTGCCACCAGCAGAGACAGGGTCGCCGACGAGCAGTACTTC. It is translated as CATSRDRVADEQYF.

V and J are TRBV2 and TRBJ2-4; a weak D match, TRBD1 (7 bases). V lost 5 bases and J 0 bases, leaving 17 bases between the germline ends. This CDR3 is built from 17 residues. Germline V gene data show CDR1 as SNHLY and CDR2 as FYNNEI. The DNA of the CDR3 is TGTGCCAGCAGTTTGGAACAGGGGACTCTAGCCAAAAACATTCAGTACTTC. Translation gives CASSLEQGTLAKNIQYF.

The chain combines TRBV27 with TRBJ2-4, with 10 bases aligning to TRBD1. V shed 7 bases and J 1 base; nucleotides not matched to a gene: 1. CDR3 size: 14 residues. Per germline, CDR1 MNHEY and CDR2 SMNVEV (reference sequence). Written as DNA, the CDR3 is TGTGCCAGCACGGGACAGGGGGCCAAAAACATTCAGTACTTC. Amino acid sequence: CASTGQGAKNIQYF.

The genes are TRBV4-3 and TRBJ1-4; no reliable D call. Trimming left V 0 bases short and J 6 bases short, with 11 bases between. The germline CDR1 and CDR2 sequences are LGHNA and YSLEER. The CDR3 is made up of 15 amino acids. The CDR3: CASSQDGGEDEKLFF. In nucleotides, the CDR3 is TGCGCCAGCAGCCAAGATGGCGGAGAAGATGAAAAACTGTTTTTT.

The chain has TRBV30 and TRBJ2-2, with a tentative D call TRBD2 (6 bases). The CDR3 has 14 amino acids. Trimming pared 7 bases from V and 4 bases from J, leaving 16 bases between. CDR1 and CDR2 from the germline V gene are GTSNPN and SVGIG (reference sequence). CDR3 protein: CAFMAGPGTGELFF. In DNA, the CDR3 is TGTGCCTTCATGGCGGGGCCGGGCACCGGGGAGCTGTTTTTT.